This is a list of T cell receptor beta chains from one sample in a study of T-cell reconstitution after alpha-beta-depleted transplantation in children. MiXCR was run by TCRdb on the PCR reads, yielding one entry per CDR3 protein. This table holds some 400,000 distinct CDR3 sequences, approximately 20% found once. This specimen consisted of PBMCs from the stem cell graft donor, obtained from the stem cell graft. These receptors all stem from a human donor who donated a stem cell graft to a child with acute myeloid leukemia. The CDR3 runs from the conserved cysteine through the conserved F or W. D genes are given only for firm matches. The listing skips clone size in some rows; elsewhere it reads once, few, many or a size class.

V gene: TRBV28; clone size: .; J gene: TRBJ1-1; D gene: .; CDR3 DNA: TGTGCCAGCACCAGAGCCGGGACCGACACTGAAGCTTTCTTT; CDR3 protein: CASTRAGTDTEAFF
V gene: TRBV24-1; clone size: .; J gene: TRBJ2-5; D gene: TRBD2; CDR3 DNA: TGTGCCACCAGTGATCCTAGCGGGATCCAAGAGACCCAGTACTTC; CDR3 protein: CATSDPSGIQETQYF
V gene: TRBV7-2; clone size: few; J gene: TRBJ2-1; D gene: .; CDR3 DNA: TGTGCCAGCAGCTGGTACGGGTTCTACAATGAGCAGTTCTTC; CDR3 protein: CASSWYGFYNEQFF
V gene: TRBV4-1; clone size: .; J gene: TRBJ2-1; D gene: TRBD2; CDR3 DNA: TGCGCCAGCAGCCAAGCTTGGACTAGCGGATACAATGAGCAGTTCTTC; CDR3 protein: CASSQAWTSGYNEQFF
V gene: TRBV4-2; clone size: few; J gene: TRBJ2-5; D gene: TRBD1; CDR3 DNA: TGTGCCAGCAGCCAAACCGGGACAGGGGCATTGAAGACCCAGTACTTC; CDR3 protein: CASSQTGTGALKTQYF
V gene: TRBV29-1; clone size: many; J gene: TRBJ1-1; D gene: .; CDR3 DNA: TGCAGCGTTGAAGATACAGGGAGCACTGAAGCTTTCTTT; CDR3 protein: CSVEDTGSTEAFF
V gene: TRBV20-1; clone size: .; J gene: TRBJ2-1; D gene: TRBD2; CDR3 DNA: TGCAGTGCTAGAGGGGGGACTAGTAGGTACAATGAGCAGTTCTTC; CDR3 protein: CSARGGTSRYNEQFF
V gene: TRBV9; clone size: .; J gene: TRBJ1-1; D gene: .; CDR3 DNA: TGTGCCAGCAGCGTAGAGCCCAGGTCCACTGAAGCTTTCTTT; CDR3 protein: CASSVEPRSTEAFF
V gene: TRBV4-1; clone size: .; J gene: TRBJ2-6; D gene: TRBD2; CDR3 DNA: TGCGCCAGCAGCAGACAAGGGACTAGCGGGACGAGCTCTGGGGCCAACGTCCTGACTTTC; CDR3 protein: CASSRQGTSGTSSGANVLTF
V gene: TRBV14; clone size: .; J gene: TRBJ2-3; D gene: TRBD2; CDR3 DNA: TGTGCCAGCAGCCAAGAAGCGGGGGATACGCAGTATTTT; CDR3 protein: CASSQEAGDTQYF
V gene: TRBV27; clone size: few; J gene: TRBJ1-1; D gene: .; CDR3 DNA: TGTGCCAGCAGTCCCCTCAGTACGGGCACTGAAGCTTTCTTT; CDR3 protein: CASSPLSTGTEAFF
V gene: TRBV12-3/TRBV12-4; clone size: .; J gene: TRBJ2-3; D gene: .; CDR3 DNA: TGTGCCAGCAGTTCAAACGGGTTAGGTACGCAGTATTTT; CDR3 protein: CASSSNGLGTQYF
V gene: TRBV20-1; clone size: .; J gene: TRBJ2-1; D gene: TRBD2; CDR3 DNA: TGCAGTGCTAGCTGGGGGTTCGGATGGGAGGGCATGGGCAATGAGCAGTTCTTC; CDR3 protein: CSASWGFGWEGMGNEQFF
V gene: TRBV5-1; clone size: .; J gene: TRBJ1-2; D gene: .; CDR3 DNA: TGCGCCAGCAGCTTGGAGACACCTACCCTCTATGGCTACACCTTC; CDR3 protein: CASSLETPTLYGYTF
V gene: TRBV7-6; clone size: .; J gene: TRBJ2-1; D gene: .; CDR3 DNA: TGTGCCAGCAGCTTAGCCGGGACATCCTACAATGAGCAGTTCTTC; CDR3 protein: CASSLAGTSYNEQFF
V gene: TRBV5-1; clone size: few; J gene: TRBJ2-1; D gene: .; CDR3 DNA: TGCGCCAGCAGCTTGGGCGAGGGGCCATACAATGAGCAGTTCTTC; CDR3 protein: CASSLGEGPYNEQFF
V gene: TRBV20-1; clone size: many; J gene: TRBJ2-5; D gene: TRBD2; CDR3 DNA: TGCAGTGCTAGAGCTTGGACTAGCGGGGGAGAAACCCAGTACTTC; CDR3 protein: CSARAWTSGGETQYF
V gene: TRBV20-1; clone size: .; J gene: TRBJ2-4; D gene: .; CDR3 DNA: TGCAGTGCCGCCGGGGGCTCTCTAGCCAAAAACATTCAGTACTTC; CDR3 protein: CSAAGGSLAKNIQYF
V gene: TRBV5-1; clone size: .; J gene: TRBJ2-3; D gene: .; CDR3 DNA: TGCGCCAGCAGCTTCCCAGGGGGCACAGATACGCAGTATTTT; CDR3 protein: CASSFPGGTDTQYF
V gene: TRBV20-1; clone size: .; J gene: TRBJ1-4; D gene: TRBD1; CDR3 DNA: TGCAGTGCTAGAGTCCAGGGGGCGATGGGGAGAAAACTGTTTTTT; CDR3 protein: CSARVQGAMGRKLFF
V gene: TRBV10-3; clone size: .; J gene: TRBJ1-1; D gene: .; CDR3 DNA: TGTGCCATCAGTGAGCCACGACACCTGAACACTGAAGCTTTCTTT; CDR3 protein: CAISEPRHLNTEAFF
V gene: TRBV9; clone size: many; J gene: TRBJ2-1; D gene: .; CDR3 DNA: TGTGCCAGCAGCGTAGCCATGGCGCCCTACAATGAGCAGTTCTTC; CDR3 protein: CASSVAMAPYNEQFF
V gene: TRBV28; clone size: .; J gene: TRBJ2-1; D gene: .; CDR3 DNA: TGTGCCAGCAGTTCACCCGGACAGGGAGGGGCCAATGAGCAGTTCTTC; CDR3 protein: CASSSPGQGGANEQFF
V gene: TRBV7-3; clone size: many; J gene: TRBJ2-2; D gene: .; CDR3 DNA: TGTGCCAGCAGCCGCACGGACGGAATCACCGGGGAGCTGTTTTTT; CDR3 protein: CASSRTDGITGELFF
V gene: TRBV5-5; clone size: .; J gene: TRBJ1-2; D gene: .; CDR3 DNA: TGTGCCAGCAGCTTGGTAGGAGGGTATGGCTACACCTTC; CDR3 protein: CASSLVGGYGYTF
V gene: TRBV15; clone size: few; J gene: TRBJ2-1; D gene: .; CDR3 DNA: TGTGCCACCAGCAGAGAGAGGGTGAGGAATGAGCAGTTCTTC; CDR3 protein: CATSRERVRNEQFF
V gene: TRBV12-3/TRBV12-4; clone size: many; J gene: TRBJ2-7; D gene: .; CDR3 DNA: TGTGCCAGCGCAAACTACGAGCAGTACTTC; CDR3 protein: CASANYEQYF
V gene: TRBV11-2; clone size: many; J gene: TRBJ2-2; D gene: .; CDR3 DNA: TGTGCCAGCAGACCCACTTGGTGGCCCACCGGGGAGCTGTTTTTT; CDR3 protein: CASRPTWWPTGELFF
V gene: TRBV7-8; clone size: .; J gene: TRBJ1-5; D gene: TRBD1; CDR3 DNA: TGTGCCAGCAGCTTAGCGCGATCGGGGGGGGACAGGGGCAATCAGCCCCAGCATTTT; CDR3 protein: CASSLARSGGDRGNQPQHF
V gene: TRBV29-1; clone size: .; J gene: TRBJ2-3; D gene: .; CDR3 DNA: TGCAGCGCTCGGGCGGCCACAGATACGCAGTATTTT; CDR3 protein: CSARAATDTQYF
V gene: TRBV24-1; clone size: .; J gene: TRBJ2-2; D gene: TRBD1; CDR3 DNA: TGTGCCACCAGTGAGCCTCACAGGGGCACCGGGGAGCTGTTTTTT; CDR3 protein: CATSEPHRGTGELFF
V gene: TRBV6-1; clone size: many; J gene: TRBJ2-1; D gene: TRBD2; CDR3 DNA: TGTGCCAGCAGTGAAAGAGCGGGAGCGCCCAATGAGCAGTTCTTC; CDR3 protein: CASSERAGAPNEQFF
V gene: TRBV6-5; clone size: few; J gene: TRBJ1-6; D gene: TRBD1; CDR3 DNA: TGTGCCAGCACACCTACCGGGACAGGGAATTCACCCCTCCACTTT; CDR3 protein: CASTPTGTGNSPLHF
V gene: TRBV6-2/TRBV6-3; clone size: .; J gene: TRBJ1-6; D gene: TRBD1; CDR3 DNA: TGTGCCAGCAGCGCCGCGGGACAGGGGAATTCACCCCTCCACTTT; CDR3 protein: CASSAAGQGNSPLHF
V gene: TRBV12-3/TRBV12-4; clone size: few; J gene: TRBJ2-7; D gene: .; CDR3 DNA: TGTGCCAGCAGAGGAATTGGGGCGCCGGGTACCTACGAGCAGTACTTC; CDR3 protein: CASRGIGAPGTYEQYF
V gene: TRBV9; clone size: .; J gene: TRBJ2-2; D gene: .; CDR3 DNA: TGTGCCAGCAGCGTAGTTTCTGGCGGGGAGCTGTTTTTT; CDR3 protein: CASSVVSGGELFF
V gene: TRBV7-8; clone size: .; J gene: TRBJ2-1; D gene: TRBD2; CDR3 DNA: TGTGCCAGCAGGTACCTAGCGGGGGCCGTACAGTTCTTC; CDR3 protein: CASRYLAGAVQFF
V gene: TRBV15; clone size: few; J gene: TRBJ2-7; D gene: .; CDR3 DNA: TGTGCCACCAGCAGAGAAGGGACAAATTCCTACGAGCAGTACTTC; CDR3 protein: CATSREGTNSYEQYF
V gene: TRBV29-1; clone size: many; J gene: TRBJ2-7; D gene: .; CDR3 DNA: TGCAGCGTTCCCTGCACGGGCTACAACTCCGAGCAGTACTTC; CDR3 protein: CSVPCTGYNSEQYF
V gene: TRBV20-1; clone size: .; J gene: TRBJ2-1; D gene: .; CDR3 DNA: TGCAGTGCGAGGGACGCGGGGTACAATGAGCAGTTCTTC; CDR3 protein: CSARDAGYNEQFF
V gene: TRBV18; clone size: few; J gene: TRBJ2-1; D gene: .; CDR3 DNA: TGTGCCAGCTCAATTGGTGATGAGCAGTTCTTC; CDR3 protein: CASSIGDEQFF
V gene: TRBV7-2; clone size: .; J gene: TRBJ2-1; D gene: .; CDR3 DNA: TGTGCCAGCGGGCTTGTGGCCCAAACCTACAATGAGCAGTTCTTC; CDR3 protein: CASGLVAQTYNEQFF
V gene: TRBV2; clone size: .; J gene: TRBJ2-2; D gene: TRBD2; CDR3 DNA: TGTGCCAGCAGTGCCCTAGCGGGAGACTACACCGGGGAGCTGTTTTTT; CDR3 protein: CASSALAGDYTGELFF
V gene: TRBV30; clone size: .; J gene: TRBJ1-2; D gene: TRBD1; CDR3 DNA: TGTGCCTGGGGGACAGGGGGCCATGGCTACACCTTC; CDR3 protein: CAWGTGGHGYTF
V gene: TRBV20-1; clone size: few; J gene: TRBJ1-4; D gene: .; CDR3 DNA: TGCAGTGCTAGATCCAGGGACTTTGCAACTAATGAAAAACTGTTTTTT; CDR3 protein: CSARSRDFATNEKLFF
V gene: TRBV10-3; clone size: .; J gene: TRBJ1-5; D gene: .; CDR3 DNA: TGTGCCATCAGGAGGGACGGGACACAATTCGAGTTGAGCAATCAGCCCCAGCATTTT; CDR3 protein: CAIRRDGTQFELSNQPQHF
V gene: TRBV5-1; clone size: .; J gene: TRBJ2-1; D gene: .; CDR3 DNA: TGCGCCAGCAGCTGGCAGGAGGGCGGATACAATGAGCAGTTCTTC; CDR3 protein: CASSWQEGGYNEQFF
V gene: TRBV28; clone size: .; J gene: TRBJ2-5; D gene: TRBD1; CDR3 DNA: TGTGCCAGCGTCGCTGGGACAGTCCAAGAGACCCAGTACTTC; CDR3 protein: CASVAGTVQETQYF
V gene: TRBV5-6; clone size: few; J gene: TRBJ2-7; D gene: TRBD1; CDR3 DNA: TGTGCCAGCAGCTCCGCTTGGGACAGCTCCTACGAGCAGTACTTC; CDR3 protein: CASSSAWDSSYEQYF
V gene: TRBV12-3/TRBV12-4; clone size: .; J gene: TRBJ1-4; D gene: .; CDR3 DNA: TGTGCCAGCAGTCGGACATCAGCAACTAATGAAAAACTGTTTTTT; CDR3 protein: CASSRTSATNEKLFF
V gene: TRBV12-3/TRBV12-4; clone size: .; J gene: TRBJ2-1; D gene: .; CDR3 DNA: TGTGCCAGCAGCAGACTAGACGGTCATGAGCAGTTCTTC; CDR3 protein: CASSRLDGHEQFF
V gene: TRBV6-1; clone size: .; J gene: TRBJ2-5; D gene: .; CDR3 DNA: TGTGCCAGCAGGCACCCCCCAGCGTTCCAAGAGACCCAGTACTTC; CDR3 protein: CASRHPPAFQETQYF
V gene: TRBV5-5; clone size: .; J gene: TRBJ2-5; D gene: .; CDR3 DNA: TGTGCCAGCAGCGACATAACCGAAGAGACCCAGTACTTC; CDR3 protein: CASSDITEETQYF
V gene: TRBV20-1; clone size: .; J gene: TRBJ2-7; D gene: TRBD1; CDR3 DNA: TGCAGTGCTCCCGCCAGGGGGTACTACGAGCAGTACTTC; CDR3 protein: CSAPARGYYEQYF
V gene: TRBV12-3/TRBV12-4; clone size: few; J gene: TRBJ2-1; D gene: .; CDR3 DNA: TGTGCCAGCAGTCCCCGATTCAGCTCCTACAATGAGCAGTTCTTC; CDR3 protein: CASSPRFSSYNEQFF